The clone carrying this T cell receptor beta chain was seen a single time. In the source study's methods: Amplification from reference gene primers served as the basis for estimated nucleated cell counts. Method: immunoSEQ multiplex PCR; TCRdb's copy keeps in-frame clones and lacks some. The V and J calls and clone size are taken from that table; D and trimming were inferred from the DNA. The top ten hold 7.5% to 9.5% of the sample, which has tens of thousands of clones, about 90% seen once. V was clipped by 3 bases and J by 12 bases, with 14 bases between them. This CDR3 spans 12 amino acids. This specimen belongs to a study of blood T cell repertoires in COVID-19. Study-wide context: The samples span acute and convalescent COVID-19 from the United States, Italy and Spain. T cells, B-cell-depleted T cells, or PBMCs provided the cDNA or gDNA that served as material.

This sequence was found in a human donor in a cohort sampled during active COVID-19. The chain has TRBV12-3 or TRBV12-4 and TRBJ1-2; weak D call: TRBD1 (5 bases). Sequencing used peripheral blood. The CDR3 nucleotides read TGTGCCAGCAGTTTCAGCGGGGGGGAAAACACCTTC. The encoded protein is CASSFSGGENTF.